Following are 4 T cell receptor beta chains from one sample sequenced in a study of CD8 T cells in Susac syndrome. Roughly 0.45 to 1 ug RNA was reverse transcribed with random hexamers. TCRdb redid the calling of the immunoSEQ multiplex PCR reads with MiXCR, one entry per CDR3 protein. The top ten hold under 0.12% of the sample, which has about 190,000 distinct CDR3 sequences, 90% to 95% seen once. The sequenced sample was CD4+ T cells from PBMCs. These receptors all stem from a human donor in good health.

A single count supports this clonotype. The J gene is TRBJ1-1, the V gene TRBV2, with D possibly TRBD1 on 5 matching bases. This CDR3 has 13 residues. The ends were cut back, 4 bases at V and 3 bases at J, with 9 bases in the middle. Germline V CDR1 and CDR2: SNHLY, FYNNEI. CDR3 in amino acids: CASSVDSDTEAFF. The CDR3 coding sequence is TGTGCCAGCAGTGTCGACAGCGACACTGAAGCTTTCTTT.

The chain is built from TRBV3-1 and TRBJ2-7, with unresolved D. V was clipped by 0 bases and J by 3 bases, with 6 bases between them. Per the germline V gene, CDR1 is LGHDT and CDR2 is YNNKEL (reference sequence). The CDR3 runs 13 residues. Here the CDR3 reads CASSQDVIYEQYF. The CDR3 nucleotides read TGTGCCAGCAGCCAAGACGTGATCTACGAGCAGTACTTC.

The V gene is TRBV23-1, the J gene TRBJ1-6, with D unclear. TRBV23-1 is identified as an open reading frame with a role that is uncertain. Trimming left V 4 bases short and J 7 bases short, with 8 bases between. The CDR3 contains 13 residues. The CDR3 nucleotides read TGCGCCAGCAGTCGTTCGGGAAATTCACCCCTCCACTTT. Translated: CASSRSGNSPLHF.

This clonotype was seen once. The chain uses TRBV7-6 and TRBJ2-1; a weak D match, TRBD2 (6 bases). Trimming pared 5 bases from V and 6 bases from J, leaving 14 bases between. Germline V gene data show CDR1 as SGHVS and CDR2 as FNYEAQ. This CDR3 is built from 14 residues. This CDR3 reads CASSPTGSFNEQFF. The CDR3 DNA sequence: TGTGCCAGCAGCCCAACCGGGAGCTTCAATGAGCAGTTCTTC.